This TCR beta chain is from a study of T cells in Graves' hyperthyroidism and ophthalmopathy (dated by TCRdb to between 2018 and 2021). Regarding the complete study: Peripheral blood was sampled at the time of initial diagnosis, prior to any treatment. According to the paper, TCR Vbeta CDR3 sequencing was carried out on more than 120 peripheral blood samples, which came from 40 to 45 ophthalmopathy, approximately 78 hyperthyroidism and approximately 17 progressor patients. Following sampling, methimazole starting at 30 mg daily was given to hyperthyroidism patients, and high-dose intravenous methylprednisolone was given to ophthalmopathy patients. The roughly 90 discovery patients were divided at random into training and test sets in a 7:3 ratio. Thyroid tissue and blood T-cell repertoires from several Graves' hyperthyroidism patients were also compared in the study. Prospective prediction of ophthalmopathy was tested in an independent validation cohort of 18 to 20 hyperthyroidism patients and around 16 patients who later progressed to ophthalmopathy. TCR V-J signatures able to tell the groups apart were searched for in a discovery cohort of more than 90 patients, of whom around 42 had Graves' ophthalmopathy and around 58 had stable Graves' hyperthyroidism.

In the ophthalmopathy patients, disease was moderately to severely active, with a Clinical Activity Score of 3 or more, a NOSPECS grade of 4 or more, and a duration of less than 3 months. Any patient with an uncontrolled infection, another autoimmune disease, pregnancy or lactation was excluded. Diagnoses relied on clinical symptoms, serum thyroxine and TRAb, thyroid ultrasound and orbital computed tomography. PBMCs were separated from 8 to 10 ml of fresh peripheral blood using Ficoll-Paque density gradient centrifugation. Total RNA was extracted with Trizol reagent, and quality was checked on an Agilent 2100 Bioanalyzer. The investigation overall reported the following: Most expanded thyroid clonotypes (frequency above 0.001) were also detected in blood, a finding suggesting that blood repertoires may reflect thyroid immune responses. In cross-validation, a model built on a 13 V-J signature told ophthalmopathy apart from stable hyperthyroidism with under 90% sensitivity and 81% to 82% specificity, and in testing the same model reached 80%/75%. No statistical method was used to set the sample size in advance, and investigators knew the group allocation. During validation, the model predicted progression to ophthalmopathy a median of around 7 months ahead of onset, with just under 71% sensitivity and 72% to 80% specificity.

Amplification of TCR beta CDR3 regions was carried out from RNA transcripts. The first round of RT-PCR for the TCR CDR3 was performed with the HTBI primer set and the Qiagen OneStep RT-PCR kit. The libraries were constructed in a second round of multiplex PCR and then size-selected and purified. The libraries were sequenced on an Illumina HiSeq2000 using paired-end 100 bp reads. The authors' analysis ran thus. SOAPnuke was used to process the raw data, throwing out any read that contained adapters or uncalled bases, had a mean Phred below 15, or lacked an exact constant-primer or identifier match. COPE v1.2.5 was used to merge high-quality paired reads, and clonotypes were defined as unique nucleotide sequences. Clonotypes were aligned to IMGT TRBV, TRBD and TRBJ reference segments using MiTCR v1.1. The analysis included only V-J combinations with a frequency above 0.0001, which together covered over 98% of the repertoires. The TCS score was defined as F50 (clonal expansion) divided by E x V (chaos), with BLOSUM62-based TCRdist calculated between CDR3 peptides within each V-J. Welch's t-statistics and random forest reduced 514 V-J features to about 13, which were used in a naive Bayes classifier (R e1071). TCRdb passed the public sequencing reads through fastp at Q25 and MiXCR, retaining productive beta sequences. For every CDR3 protein sequence, its rows merge into one entry that carries the most common genes and DNA. What appears here as the V and J calls and clone size reflects TCRdb's work, not the paper's. The sample data list hundreds of thousands of distinct CDR3 sequences, and roughly a quarter of these were observed just once. About 11% of the sample rests with the top ten.

This clonotype was observed many times. No cognate antigen has been identified for it. It has no much larger one-base neighbor in the sample; base qualities were not kept. Spanning cysteine to phenylalanine, the CDR3 consists of 14 amino acids. Only the CDR3 DNA stays, 42 bases, in frame from base 1. V is cut by 2 bases and J by 5 bases, and the space between the germline ends is 13 bases. Recombination linked TRBV12-3 or TRBV12-4 to TRBJ2-7; perhaps TRBD1 is the D gene, with 5 bases matching. This TCR was recovered from a woman in her 30s with Graves' ophthalmopathy. Sequencing was done on a sample of blood. The DNA sequence is TGTGCCAGCAGTTTAATAGGCAGGGCGGACGAGCAGTACTTC. It specifies CASSLIGRADEQYF.